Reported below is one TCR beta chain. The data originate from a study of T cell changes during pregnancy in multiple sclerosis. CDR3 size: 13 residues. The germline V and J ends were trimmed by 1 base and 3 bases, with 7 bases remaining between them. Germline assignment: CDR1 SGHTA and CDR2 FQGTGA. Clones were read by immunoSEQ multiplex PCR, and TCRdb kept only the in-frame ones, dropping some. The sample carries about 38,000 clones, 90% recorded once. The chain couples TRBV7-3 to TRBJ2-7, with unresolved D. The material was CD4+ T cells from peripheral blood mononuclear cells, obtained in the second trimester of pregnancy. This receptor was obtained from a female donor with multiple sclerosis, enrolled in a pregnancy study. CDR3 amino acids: CASSLKPYYEQYF. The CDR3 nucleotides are TGTGCCAGCAGCTTAAAACCCTACTACGAGCAGTACTTC.